The T cell receptor beta chain under discussion was sequenced for a study of Graves' ophthalmopathy and Graves' hyperthyroidism. The sample holds many counts of this clonotype. The target antigen is unknown. The CDR3 loop spans 14 amino acids. The germline V and J ends were trimmed by 1 base and 9 bases, with 13 bases remaining between them. Germline lookup yields CDR1 MGHRA and CDR2 YSYEKL. RNA transcripts yielded amplified TCR beta CDR3 regions. HTBI-primed first-round RT-PCR preceded second-round multiplex PCR. TCRdb re-analysed the multiplex PCR reads in MiXCR, keeping a single row per CDR3 protein. The sample shows over 450,000 distinct CDR3 sequences, about 15% of them seen only once. The study's findings and limits: A majority of expanded thyroid clonotypes exceeding 0.001 frequency were likewise present in blood.

The study enrolled ophthalmopathy donors with moderate-to-severe activity, CAS ≥3, NOSPECS ≥4 and duration under 3 months. Other autoimmune disease, uncontrolled infection, pregnancy and lactation led to exclusion. Diagnosis used clinical symptoms, serum thyroxine, TRAb, thyroid ultrasound and orbital computed tomography. This chain links TRBV4-1 with TRBJ1-5; D is possibly TRBD1 (5 bases). The source of this sequence is a woman in her thirties with Graves' ophthalmopathy. Sequencing used blood. The CDR3 region is CASSQVSGAPPQHF. DNA of the CDR3: TGCGCCAGCAGCCAAGTTTCTGGGGCCCCGCCCCAGCATTTT.